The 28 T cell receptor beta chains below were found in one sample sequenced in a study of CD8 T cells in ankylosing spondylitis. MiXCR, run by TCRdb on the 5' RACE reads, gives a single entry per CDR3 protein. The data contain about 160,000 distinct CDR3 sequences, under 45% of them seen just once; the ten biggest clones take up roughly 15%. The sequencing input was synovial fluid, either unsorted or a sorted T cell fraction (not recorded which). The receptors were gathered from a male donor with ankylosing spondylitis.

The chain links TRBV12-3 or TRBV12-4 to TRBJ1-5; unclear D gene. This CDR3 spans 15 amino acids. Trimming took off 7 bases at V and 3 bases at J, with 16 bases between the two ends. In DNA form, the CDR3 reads TGTGCCAGCACCGTCGAAGGGCAGCTCAATCAGCCCCAGCATTTT. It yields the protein CASTVEGQLNQPQHF.

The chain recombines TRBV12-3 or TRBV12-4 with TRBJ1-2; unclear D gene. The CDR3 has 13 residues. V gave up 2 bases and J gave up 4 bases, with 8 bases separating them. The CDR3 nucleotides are TGTGCCAGCAGTTTAATGGGCGCCTATGGCTACACCTTC. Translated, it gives CASSLMGAYGYTF.

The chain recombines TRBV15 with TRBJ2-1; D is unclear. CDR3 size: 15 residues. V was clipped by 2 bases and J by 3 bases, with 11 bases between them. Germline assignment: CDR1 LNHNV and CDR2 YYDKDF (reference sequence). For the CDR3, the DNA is TGTGCCACCAGCAGATATGACATGGTCTACAATGAGCAGTTCTTC. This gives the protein CATSRYDMVYNEQFF.

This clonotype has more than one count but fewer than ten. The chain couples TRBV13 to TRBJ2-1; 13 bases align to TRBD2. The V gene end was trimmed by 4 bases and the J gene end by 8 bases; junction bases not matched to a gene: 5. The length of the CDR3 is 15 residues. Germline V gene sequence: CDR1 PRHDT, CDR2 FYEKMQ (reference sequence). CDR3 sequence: CASSWTSGSSYEQFF. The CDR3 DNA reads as TGTGCCAGCAGCTGGACTAGCGGGAGCAGCTATGAGCAGTTCTTC.

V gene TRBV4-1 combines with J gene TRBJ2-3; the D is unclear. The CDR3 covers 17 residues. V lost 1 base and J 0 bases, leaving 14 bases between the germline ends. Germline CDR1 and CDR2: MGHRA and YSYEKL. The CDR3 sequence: CASSQGSVRLSTDTQYF. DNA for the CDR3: TGCGCCAGCAGCCAAGGCTCCGTCAGATTAAGCACAGATACGCAGTATTTT.

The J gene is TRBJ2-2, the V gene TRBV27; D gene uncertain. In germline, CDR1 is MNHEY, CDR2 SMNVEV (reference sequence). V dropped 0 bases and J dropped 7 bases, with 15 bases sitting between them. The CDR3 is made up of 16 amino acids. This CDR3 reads CASSLSNYLAGGELFF. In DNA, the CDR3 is TGTGCCAGCAGTTTATCGAACTACCTCGCAGGCGGGGAGCTGTTTTTT.

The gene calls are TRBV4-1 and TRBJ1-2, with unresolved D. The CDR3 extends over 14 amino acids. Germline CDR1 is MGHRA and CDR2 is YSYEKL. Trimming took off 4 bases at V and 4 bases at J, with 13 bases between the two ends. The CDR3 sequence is CASSLPTSPYGYTF. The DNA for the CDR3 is TGCGCCAGCAGCCTTCCGACAAGCCCCTATGGCTACACCTTC.

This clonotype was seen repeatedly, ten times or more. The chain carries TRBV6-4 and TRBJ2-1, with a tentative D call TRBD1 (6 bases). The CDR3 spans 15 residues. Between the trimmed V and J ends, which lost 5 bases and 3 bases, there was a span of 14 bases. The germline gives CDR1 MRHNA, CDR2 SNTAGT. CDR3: CASSPTPDSYNEQFF. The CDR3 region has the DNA TGTGCCAGCAGTCCAACACCGGACAGCTACAATGAGCAGTTCTTC.

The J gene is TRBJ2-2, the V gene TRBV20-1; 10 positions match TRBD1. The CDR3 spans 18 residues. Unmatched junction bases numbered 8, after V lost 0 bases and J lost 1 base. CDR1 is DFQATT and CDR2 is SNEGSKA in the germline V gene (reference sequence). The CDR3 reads CSARDLYRTGGNTGELFF. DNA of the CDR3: TGCAGTGCTAGAGATCTCTACCGGACAGGGGGGAACACCGGGGAGCTGTTTTTT.

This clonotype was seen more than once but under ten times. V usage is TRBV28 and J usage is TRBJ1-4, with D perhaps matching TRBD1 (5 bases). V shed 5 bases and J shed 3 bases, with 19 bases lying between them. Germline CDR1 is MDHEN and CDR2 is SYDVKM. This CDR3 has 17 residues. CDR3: CASSPGTTYFANEKLFF. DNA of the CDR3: TGTGCCAGCAGTCCCGGGACTACGTATTTCGCTAATGAAAAACTGTTTTTT.

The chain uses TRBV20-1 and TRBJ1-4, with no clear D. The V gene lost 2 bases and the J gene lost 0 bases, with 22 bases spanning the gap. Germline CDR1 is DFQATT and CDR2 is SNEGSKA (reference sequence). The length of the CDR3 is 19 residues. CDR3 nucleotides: TGCAGTGCTAGATCTTTCCCCCAGGAACAACATCCAACTAATGAAAAACTGTTTTTT. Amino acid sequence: CSARSFPQEQHPTNEKLFF.

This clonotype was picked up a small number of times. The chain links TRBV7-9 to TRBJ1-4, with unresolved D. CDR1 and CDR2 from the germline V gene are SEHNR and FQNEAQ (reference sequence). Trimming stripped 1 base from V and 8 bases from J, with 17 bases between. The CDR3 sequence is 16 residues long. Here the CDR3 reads CASSLGEVESPEKLFF. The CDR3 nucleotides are TGTGCCAGCAGCTTAGGGGAGGTGGAGTCACCAGAAAAACTGTTTTTT.

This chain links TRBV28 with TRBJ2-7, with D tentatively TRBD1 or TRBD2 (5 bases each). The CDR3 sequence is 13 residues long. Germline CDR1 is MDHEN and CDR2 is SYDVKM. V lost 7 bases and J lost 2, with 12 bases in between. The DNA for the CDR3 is TGTGCCAGCAACTTTGGGGGTACCTACGAGCAGTACTTC. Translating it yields CASNFGGTYEQYF.

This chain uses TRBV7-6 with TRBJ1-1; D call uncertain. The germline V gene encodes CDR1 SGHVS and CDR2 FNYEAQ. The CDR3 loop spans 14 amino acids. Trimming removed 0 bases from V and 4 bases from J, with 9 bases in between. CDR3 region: CASSLARRVTEAFF. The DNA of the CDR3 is TGTGCCAGCAGCTTAGCGCGTCGAGTCACTGAAGCTTTCTTT.

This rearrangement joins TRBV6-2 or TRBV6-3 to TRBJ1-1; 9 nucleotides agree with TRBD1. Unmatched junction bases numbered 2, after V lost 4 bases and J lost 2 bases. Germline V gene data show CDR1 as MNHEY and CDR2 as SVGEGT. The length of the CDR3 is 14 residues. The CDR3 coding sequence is TGTGCCAGCAGTTCACAGGGGGCAAACACTGAAGCTTTCTTT. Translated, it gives CASSSQGANTEAFF.

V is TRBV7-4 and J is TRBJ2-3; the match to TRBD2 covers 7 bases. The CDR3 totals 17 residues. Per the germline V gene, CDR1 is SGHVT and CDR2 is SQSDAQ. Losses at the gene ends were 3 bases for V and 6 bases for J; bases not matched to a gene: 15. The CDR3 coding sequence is TGTGCCAGCAGCTTCCACGGGGACTATCCCTTCCCGGATACGCAGTATTTT. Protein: CASSFHGDYPFPDTQYF.

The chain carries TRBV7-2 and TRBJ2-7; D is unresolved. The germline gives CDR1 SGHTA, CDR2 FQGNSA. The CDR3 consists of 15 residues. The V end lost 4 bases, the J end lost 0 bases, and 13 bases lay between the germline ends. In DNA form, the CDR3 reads TGTGCCAGCAGCTCTAGTCGTAGTCTCTCCTACGAGCAGTACTTC. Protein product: CASSSSRSLSYEQYF.

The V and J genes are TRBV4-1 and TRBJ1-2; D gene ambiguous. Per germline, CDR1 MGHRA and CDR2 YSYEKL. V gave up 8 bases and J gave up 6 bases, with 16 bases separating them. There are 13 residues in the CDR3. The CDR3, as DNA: TGCGCCAGCGGTCCTTGGGAATTGGATGGCTACACCTTC. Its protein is CASGPWELDGYTF.

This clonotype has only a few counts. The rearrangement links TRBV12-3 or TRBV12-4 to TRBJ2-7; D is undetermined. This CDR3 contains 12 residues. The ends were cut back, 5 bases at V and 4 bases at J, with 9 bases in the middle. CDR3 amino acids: CASSHETYEQYF. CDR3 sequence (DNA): TGTGCCAGCAGTCATGAGACTTACGAGCAGTACTTC.

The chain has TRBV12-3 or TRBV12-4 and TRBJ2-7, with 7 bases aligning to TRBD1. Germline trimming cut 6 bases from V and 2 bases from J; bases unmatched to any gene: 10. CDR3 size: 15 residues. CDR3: CASRQDRERTYEQYF. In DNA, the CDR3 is TGTGCCAGCAGACAAGACAGGGAAAGGACCTACGAGCAGTACTTC.

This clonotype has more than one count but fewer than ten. CDR3 protein: CASRHTSTGTINRTDTQYF. CDR3 sequence (DNA): TGTGCCAGCAGGCACACTTCGACAGGGACGATTAATAGGACAGATACGCAGTATTTT. The chain is built from TRBV6-1 and TRBJ2-3; TRBD1 aligns across 7 bases. Germline CDR1 is MNHNS and CDR2 is SASEGT. The CDR3 sequence is 19 residues long. The V and J ends lost 6 bases and 3 bases, in that order; junction bases with no gene match: 21.

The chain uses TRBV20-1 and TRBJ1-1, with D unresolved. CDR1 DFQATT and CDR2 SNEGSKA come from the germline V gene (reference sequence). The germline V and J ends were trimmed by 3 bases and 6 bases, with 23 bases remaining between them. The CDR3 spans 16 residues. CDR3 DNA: TGCAGTGCTAGCCATACCTCGAAAAGGTTACGGGCTGAAGCTTTCTTT. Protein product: CSASHTSKRLRAEAFF.

The CDR3 region is CATSGSWDEQFF. Written as DNA, the CDR3 is TGTGCCACCAGTGGTTCCTGGGATGAGCAGTTCTTC. The J gene is TRBJ2-1, the V gene TRBV24-1; D gene unclear. V was trimmed by 5 bases and J by 8 bases, leaving 9 bases between them. The CDR3 is made up of 12 amino acids. Looked up from germline, CDR1 is KGHDR and CDR2 is SFDVKD.

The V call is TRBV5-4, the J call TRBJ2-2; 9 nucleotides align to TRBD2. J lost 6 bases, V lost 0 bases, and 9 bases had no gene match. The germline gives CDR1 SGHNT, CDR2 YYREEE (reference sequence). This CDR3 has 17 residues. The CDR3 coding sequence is TGTGCCAGCAGCTTGGCGGGCGCGGGAGGGCCCTCCGGGGAGCTGTTTTTT. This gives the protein CASSLAGAGGPSGELFF.

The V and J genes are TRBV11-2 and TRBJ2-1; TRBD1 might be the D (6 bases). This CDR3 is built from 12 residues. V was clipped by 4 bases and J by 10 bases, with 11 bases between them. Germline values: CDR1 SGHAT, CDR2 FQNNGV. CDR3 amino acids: CASSSSGTEQFF. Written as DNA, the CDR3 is TGTGCCAGCAGCTCCTCCGGGACAGAGCAGTTCTTC.

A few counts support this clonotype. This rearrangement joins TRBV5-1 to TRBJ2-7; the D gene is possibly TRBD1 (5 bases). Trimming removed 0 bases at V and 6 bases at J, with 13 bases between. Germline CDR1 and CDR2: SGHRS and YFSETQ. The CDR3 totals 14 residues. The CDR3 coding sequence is TGCGCCAGCAGCTTGGGGCAGGGAACGGTCGAGCAGTACTTC. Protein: CASSLGQGTVEQYF. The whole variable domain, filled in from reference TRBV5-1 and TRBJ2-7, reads KAGVTQTPRYLIKTRGQQVTLSCSPISGHRSVSWYQQTPGQGLQFLFEYFSETQRNKGNFPGRFSGRQFSNSRSEMNVSTLELGDSALYLCASSLGQGTVEQYFGPGTRLTVT.

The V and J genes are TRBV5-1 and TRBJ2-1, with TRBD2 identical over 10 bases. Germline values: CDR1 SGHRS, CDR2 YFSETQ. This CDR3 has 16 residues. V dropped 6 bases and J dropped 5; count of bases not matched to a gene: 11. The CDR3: CASNSGGTSVNNEQFF. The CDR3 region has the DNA TGCGCCAGCAACTCAGGAGGGACTAGCGTTAACAATGAGCAGTTCTTC.

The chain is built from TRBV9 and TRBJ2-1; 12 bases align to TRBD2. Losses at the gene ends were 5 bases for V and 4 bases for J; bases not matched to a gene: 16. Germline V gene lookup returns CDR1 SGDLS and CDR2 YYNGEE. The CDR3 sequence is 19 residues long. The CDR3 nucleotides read TGTGCCAGCAGTCGCCCCGCTAGCGGGAGGGCCCCTCGTTACAATGAGCAGTTCTTC. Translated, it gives CASSRPASGRAPRYNEQFF.